This T cell receptor beta chain was profiled in a study of blood T cell repertoires in COVID-19. Turning to the study itself: The cDNA or gDNA used as material had been derived from T cells, B-cell-depleted T cells, or PBMCs.

Trimming stripped 0 bases from V and 4 bases from J, with 16 bases between. The germline V gene encodes CDR1 MNHEY and CDR2 SMNVEV (reference sequence). The CDR3 loop spans 16 amino acids. This clone showed up just a few times. The authors' processing: Amplification of reference gene primers was used by the study to estimate nucleated cell counts. TCRdb keeps only in-frame clones here, not all; method: immunoSEQ multiplex PCR. The V and J calls and the clone size are those of that table, but D and trimming were determined from the DNA. Of 440,000 or so clones detected, around 91% appear once; the ten largest clones hold about 1.4%.

This TCR came from a woman in her forties with COVID-19, enrolled during active disease. The chain combines TRBV27 with TRBJ2-7; the D gene is possibly TRBD1 (6 bases). Sequencing used peripheral blood. DNA of the CDR3: TGTGCCAGCAGTTTATCCCCACCCGGGACAACTTACGAGCAGTACTTC. Protein: CASSLSPPGTTYEQYF.